A single sample gave rise to the 13 T cell receptor beta chains below, sequenced in a study of PD-1 blockade in classical Hodgkin lymphoma. All patients experienced relapse after autologous stem cell transplantation, and brentuximab vedotin exposure was variable. Applied to thawed PBMCs, magnetic negative selection was the method used to isolate CD8+ T cells. Libraries were prepared by immunoSEQ multiplex PCR; TCRdb keeps only in-frame clonotypes and omits some of them. Of approximately 6,600 clones listed, nearly 55% are singletons. The sequencing here drew on CD8+ T cells from blood, taken at baseline. These receptors originate from a human donor with classical Hodgkin lymphoma.

The chain links TRBV28 to TRBJ1-1; D ambiguous. The CDR3 covers 11 residues. The V gene's germline CDR1 is MDHEN and CDR2 SYDVKM. CDR3: CATCGGTEAFF. CDR3 bases: TGTGCTACGTGTGGTGGCACTGAAGCTTTCTTT.

The chain joins TRBV11-3 to TRBJ2-1; TRBD2 agrees at 12 bases. V was clipped by 0 bases and J by 4 bases; unmatched bases: 4. Looked up from germline, CDR1 is SGHNT and CDR2 is YENEEA. The CDR3 is 17 residues long. The CDR3 sequence: CASSLDQTSGRYNEQFF. The CDR3 region has the DNA TGTGCCAGCAGCTTAGATCAAACTAGCGGGAGGTACAATGAGCAGTTCTTC.

On this clone: One end of the junction does not line up with germline, which may come from a read error. The chain joins TRBV7-7 to TRBJ2-1, with TRBD1 identical over 10 bases. Germline lookup yields CDR1 SSHAT and CDR2 FNYEAQ (reference sequence). This CDR3 has 18 amino acids. The CDR3 DNA sequence: TGTGCTAGCAGCTCCCTCCAACCGGGACAGGGGTCGGGGAATGAGCAGTTCTTC. It is translated as CASSSLQPGQGSGNEQFF.

The chain has TRBV27 and TRBJ1-5; no clear D. In germline, CDR1 is MNHEY, CDR2 SMNVEV (reference sequence). The V end lost 5 bases, the J end lost 4 bases, and 9 bases lay between the germline ends. CDR3 length: 13 amino acids. As DNA, the CDR3 is TGTGCCAGCAGTCCATGGCAGAATCAGCCCCAGCATTTT. This codes for CASSPWQNQPQHF.

The chain combines TRBV10-2 with TRBJ1-1; D may be TRBD1 (6 bases). This CDR3 is built from 13 residues. From germline, CDR1 is WSHSY and CDR2 SAAADI. Trimming took 7 bases from V and 5 from J, leaving 14 bases between them. The CDR3 nucleotides are TGCGCCAGCAAACAGGGAATCGGGACTGAAGCTTTCTTT. Its protein product is CASKQGIGTEAFF.

This chain links TRBV5-1 with TRBJ1-2; 8 bases align to TRBD1. This CDR3 comprises 15 residues. Germline values: CDR1 SGHRS, CDR2 YFSETQ. After removal of 0 bases from V and 2 bases from J, the junction contained 3 bases not matched to a gene. CDR3 bases: TGCGCCAGCAGCTTGGGGGGACAGGCCAACTATGGCTACACCTTC. This gives the protein CASSLGGQANYGYTF.

The chain employs TRBV7-6 and TRBJ2-5; 8 nucleotides align to TRBD1. This CDR3 has 15 amino acids. With V trimmed by 4 bases and J by 2 bases, 6 bases remained unmatched. Germline V lookup: CDR1 SGHVS, CDR2 FNYEAQ. The CDR3 here is CASSYSTGAQETQYF. The CDR3 nucleotides are TGTGCCAGCAGCTACTCGACAGGGGCGCAAGAGACCCAGTACTTC.

V is TRBV7-9 and J is TRBJ2-3, with 9 bases aligning to TRBD2. V was pared by 5 bases and J by 4 bases, with 7 bases of the junction left unmatched. The V gene's germline CDR1 is SEHNR and CDR2 FQNEAQ (reference sequence). This CDR3 is 15 amino acids long. CDR3 loop: CASSSPAGGADTQYF. In DNA, the CDR3 is TGTGCCAGCAGCAGCCCAGCGGGAGGAGCAGATACGCAGTATTTT.

V gene TRBV9 combines with J gene TRBJ2-7; 8 nucleotides align to TRBD2. Germline V CDR1 and CDR2: SGDLS, YYNGEE. This CDR3 has 15 amino acids. The V gene end was trimmed by 3 bases and the J gene end by 5 bases; junction bases not matched to a gene: 10. Here the CDR3 reads CASSETGTRVHEQYF. CDR3 DNA: TGTGCCAGCAGCGAAACCGGGACTAGGGTTCACGAGCAGTACTTC.

The chain recombines TRBV7-2 with TRBJ2-1; TRBD2 matches 13 bases. V gave up 1 base and J gave up 7 bases; unmatched junction bases: 4. In germline, CDR1 is SGHTA, CDR2 FQGNSA. The CDR3 spans 16 residues. CDR3 sequence: CASSLGTSGRTNEQFF. In nucleotides, the CDR3 is TGTGCCAGCAGCTTAGGGACTAGCGGGAGAACGAATGAGCAGTTCTTC.

This clone has just a few counts. This sequence joins TRBV27 and TRBJ2-7; weak D call: TRBD2 (6 bases). The CDR3 length is 15 residues. Trimming shortened V by 6 bases and J by 4 bases, and 19 bases separated the two germline ends. CDR1 MNHEY and CDR2 SMNVEV come from the germline V gene (reference sequence). The CDR3 sequence is CASSPRSDGGYEQYF. In DNA, the CDR3 is TGTGCCAGCAGCCCCAGGAGCGACGGGGGTTACGAGCAGTACTTC.

The V and J genes are TRBV19 and TRBJ2-1, with a tentative D call TRBD2 (6 bases). CDR1 and CDR2 from the germline V gene are LNHDA and SQIVND (reference sequence). V lost 8 bases, J lost 0 bases, and 14 bases lay in between. The CDR3 totals 15 residues. CDR3 nucleotides: TGTGCCAGTGTCATGGGGAGGAGCTCCTACAATGAGCAGTTCTTC. Translation gives CASVMGRSSYNEQFF.

The chain has TRBV7-9 and TRBJ2-3; D might be TRBD1 (5 bases). The V gene lost 5 bases and the J gene lost 14 bases, with 23 bases spanning the gap. Germline V gene sequence: CDR1 SEHNR, CDR2 FQNEAQ (reference sequence). The CDR3 loop spans 14 amino acids. CDR3 residues: CASSATTTVPMPYF. The CDR3 bases are TGTGCCAGCAGCGCAACAACGACAGTTCCGATGCCGTATTTT.